These 20 T cell receptor beta chains share one sample of origin, sequenced in a study of cytomegalovirus exposure and HLA in healthy donors. Amplification used 60 Vbeta primers and 13 Jbeta primers. Assay used: immunoSEQ multiplex PCR; TCRdb lists only in-frame clones, some missing. The top ten hold 0.85% of the sample, which has around 150,000 clones, 87% seen once. The specimen sequenced was PBMCs. The receptors stem from a woman aged 30 to 39 in good health and CMV-seronegative.

This clone was seen a handful of times. The gene calls are TRBV5-5 and TRBJ2-7; 8 bases map to TRBD1. This CDR3 region has 13 residues. Per germline, CDR1 SGHKS and CDR2 YYEKEE (reference sequence). Trimming at V came to 5 bases and at J to 4 bases, leaving 5 bases not matched to a gene. The CDR3 is CASSSDRVYEQYF. The CDR3 coding sequence is TGTGCCAGCAGTTCGGACAGGGTTTACGAGCAGTACTTC.

This sequence joins TRBV19 and TRBJ2-7; no clear D. The V and J ends lost 3 bases and 5 bases respectively, with 11 bases between them. Per the germline V gene, CDR1 is LNHDA and CDR2 is SQIVND (reference sequence). The CDR3 consists of 13 residues. This CDR3 reads CASSIRWLNEQYF. The CDR3 DNA reads as TGTGCCAGTAGTATCAGGTGGCTAAACGAGCAGTACTTC.

V gene TRBV7-2 combines with J gene TRBJ2-7; TRBD2 matches 9 bases. The CDR3 has 15 amino acids. Germline V CDR1 and CDR2: SGHTA, FQGNSA. The V gene end was trimmed by 1 base and the J gene end by 3 bases; junction bases not matched to a gene: 4. The CDR3 region is CASSLDPAGGYEQYF. The CDR3, as DNA: TGTGCCAGCAGCTTAGATCCAGCGGGGGGCTACGAGCAGTACTTC.

This chain uses TRBV6-1 with TRBJ1-6; 9 positions match TRBD1. V was clipped by 6 bases and J by 8 bases; unmatched bases: 8. CDR1 is MNHNS, CDR2 SASEGT, per germline. CDR3 size: 15 residues. Written as DNA, the CDR3 is TGTGCCAGCAGAGTAACAGGGGGCGGTTATTCACCCCTCCACTTT. It codes for CASRVTGGGYSPLHF.

This chain links TRBV2 with TRBJ1-4, with TRBD1 identical over 7 bases. Germline CDR1 and CDR2: SNHLY and FYNNEI. V was pared by 5 bases and J by 8 bases, with 8 bases of the junction left unmatched. This CDR3 has 14 amino acids. CDR3 nucleotide sequence: TGTGCCAGCAGTTTTGACAGGGCACTCGAAAAACTGTTTTTT. Translated: CASSFDRALEKLFF.

The V call is TRBV5-6, the J call TRBJ1-3, with 12 bases lining up with TRBD1. The germline V gene encodes CDR1 SGHDT and CDR2 YYEEEE. The CDR3 is 16 amino acids. V trimming: 5 bases; J trimming: 4 bases; junction bases outside the gene matches: 7. CDR3 in DNA: TGTGCCAGCAGTTACCGAGGGACAGGGGGCGGAAACACCATATATTTT. This translates into CASSYRGTGGGNTIYF.

This chain uses TRBV5-1 with TRBJ1-4; 8 positions agree with TRBD1. The length of the CDR3 is 16 residues. V shed 0 bases, J shed 4 bases, and the junction held 5 bases outside the gene matches. CDR1 and CDR2 (germline): SGHRS, YFSETQ. The CDR3 spells CASSLDGTGGNEKLFF. Written as DNA, the CDR3 is TGCGCCAGCAGCTTGGACGGCACAGGGGGTAATGAAAAACTGTTTTTT.

The V call is TRBV28, the J call TRBJ1-5; unclear D gene. V was shortened by 4 bases and J by 5 bases, with 3 bases between the two germline ends. CDR3 length: 11 amino acids. CDR1 MDHEN and CDR2 SYDVKM come from the germline V gene. The CDR3 sequence is CASSSDQPQHF. CDR3 nucleotides: TGTGCCAGCAGTTCTGATCAGCCCCAGCATTTT.

This clone was found once. The chain carries TRBV7-9 and TRBJ1-2; no clear D. The V gene lost 4 bases and the J gene lost 4 bases, with 19 bases spanning the gap. The CDR3 is made up of 16 amino acids. The germline CDR1 and CDR2 sequences are SEHNR and FQNEAQ (reference sequence). The chain's CDR3 is CASSSRVAGASYGYTF. The CDR3 coding sequence is TGTGCCAGCAGCTCTAGAGTGGCGGGCGCCTCCTATGGCTACACCTTC.

This chain links TRBV7-2 with TRBJ2-2, with a tentative D call TRBD1 (6 bases). The CDR3 length is 15 residues. Germline CDR1 is SGHTA and CDR2 is FQGNSA. V gave up 4 bases and J gave up 6 bases, with 15 bases separating them. CDR3 sequence (DNA): TGTGCCAGCAGCTCCTTGACAGGTAGCTCCGGGGAGCTGTTTTTT. The encoded protein is CASSSLTGSSGELFF.

The chain couples TRBV2 to TRBJ1-6; D is unresolved. The CDR3 has 14 amino acids. V lost 0 bases and J lost 11, with 11 bases in between. The germline gives CDR1 SNHLY, CDR2 FYNNEI. Here the CDR3 reads CASSEARVSAPLHF. The CDR3 coding sequence is TGTGCCAGCAGTGAAGCGAGGGTTTCGGCACCCCTCCACTTT.

J is TRBJ2-1 and V is TRBV18; TRBD1 agrees at 8 bases. CDR1 and CDR2 from the germline V gene are KGHSH and LQKENI. Germline trimming cut 3 bases from V and 6 bases from J; bases unmatched to any gene: 7. The CDR3 has 15 amino acids. The CDR3 DNA follows: TGTGCCAGCTCACCGGACAGGGTAGTGAGCAATGAGCAGTTCTTC. Encoded protein: CASSPDRVVSNEQFF.

The chain is built from TRBV10-2 and TRBJ1-1; D not resolved. Germline V CDR1 and CDR2: WSHSY, SAAADI. The CDR3 is made up of 12 amino acids. V was pared by 3 bases and J by 6 bases, with 8 bases between. Here the CDR3 DNA reads TGCGCCAGCAGTGACGCCGGGTCTGAAGCTTTCTTT. Protein product: CASSDAGSEAFF.

This clone was seen once. The V gene is TRBV30, the J gene TRBJ2-5; maybe TRBD2 (6 bases). V was pared by 5 bases and J by 5 bases, with 15 bases between. CDR3 length: 13 residues. Germline V lookup: CDR1 GTSNPN, CDR2 SVGIG (reference sequence). The chain's CDR3 is CAWGGGGRETQYF. CDR3 coding DNA: TGTGCCTGGGGTGGGGGAGGAAGGGAGACCCAGTACTTC.

The genes are TRBV7-2 and TRBJ2-1; 9 nucleotides match TRBD2. V gave up 7 bases and J gave up 8 bases; unmatched junction bases: 12. The CDR3 runs to 15 residues. Germline values: CDR1 SGHTA, CDR2 FQGNSA. The CDR3 loop reads CASTLRVGTSYEQFF. The CDR3 bases are TGTGCCAGCACCCTAAGGGTGGGGACTAGCTATGAGCAGTTCTTC.

The chain recombines TRBV4-2 with TRBJ1-2, with D perhaps matching TRBD1 (6 bases). CDR3 size: 14 residues. Germline V gene data show CDR1 as LGHNA and CDR2 as YNFKEQ. Trimming took 3 bases from V and 4 from J, leaving 12 bases between them. CDR3 nucleotide sequence: TGTGCCAGCAGCCAGGGACAAGGAGGCTATGGCTACACCTTC. It encodes CASSQGQGGYGYTF.

The gene calls are TRBV30 and TRBJ1-4; D unresolved. CDR1 is GTSNPN and CDR2 is SVGIG in the germline V gene (reference sequence). CDR3 length: 14 amino acids. V lost 0 bases to trimming and J lost 8 bases, with 13 bases between them. CDR3 in amino acids: CAWSVLPGGEKLFF. In nucleotides, the CDR3 is TGTGCCTGGAGTGTACTCCCGGGAGGGGAAAAACTGTTTTTT.

The V and J genes are TRBV10-3 and TRBJ2-5, with 10 bases identical to TRBD1. The J call is doubtful: the DNA matches TRBJ2-7 better. This CDR3 region has 17 residues. Per the germline V gene, CDR1 is ENHRY and CDR2 is SYGVKD. CDR3 protein: CAISDPTETGGRNEQYF. In DNA form, the CDR3 reads TGTGCCATCAGTGACCCTACCGAGACAGGGGGCAGGAACGAGCAGTACTTC.

CDR3 bases: TGCGCCAGCAGTATGGGACTAGCGGGCCTCTACGAGCAGTACTTC. This translates into CASSMGLAGLYEQYF. The genes are TRBV10-2 and TRBJ2-7, with 12 bases fitting TRBD2. This CDR3 is built from 15 residues. The V gene's germline CDR1 is WSHSY and CDR2 SAAADI. V was pared by 5 bases and J by 3 bases, with 5 bases of the junction left unmatched.

This clone was recorded only once. The chain carries TRBV6-5 and TRBJ2-7; TRBD1 agrees at 7 bases. V was clipped by 8 bases and J by 3 bases; unmatched bases: 4. Germline loops: CDR1 MNHEY, CDR2 SVGAGI. This CDR3 comprises 12 residues. The DNA for the CDR3 is TGTGCCAGCGGGGACAGTATCTACGAGCAGTACTTC. Residues: CASGDSIYEQYF.